Listed below are T cell receptor beta chains from one sample, sequenced in a study of T-cell memory formation after mild COVID-19. TCRdb reanalysed the 5' RACE reads using MiXCR and keeps one entry per CDR3 protein. The sample carries about 500,000 distinct CDR3 sequences, approximately 20% recorded once. Material for sequencing was PBMCs or a T cell subset sorted from them (not recorded which). The receptor source for this set is an adult woman who had mild COVID-19 (a few samples of this study predate the infection). Cell type and time point are not known. Each CDR3 is given with its conserved first and last residue.

V | CDR3
TRBV28 | CASRRTGGGDTEAFF
TRBV5-4 | CASSSDGRRDEFF
TRBV20-1 | CSARPGLAGASTDTQYF
TRBV12-3/TRBV12-4 | CASSLAVRAAGETQYF
TRBV6-2/TRBV6-3 | CASSYVWGPTDTQYF
TRBV30 | CAWSGLANEQFF
TRBV11-2 | CASSLLRAPGTQYF
TRBV3-1 | CASSPTSGAGATEAFF
TRBV7-2 | CASSQLDYGYTF
TRBV12-3/TRBV12-4 | CASSLLEDQPQHF
TRBV4-3 | CASSTSGRNEQFF
TRBV9 | CASSVGSGATDSGELFF
TRBV7-9 | CASSLVFRVAGVSDTQYF
TRBV13 | CASSQTGDRYNEQFF
TRBV19 | CASIRDKNTEAFF
TRBV7-9 | CASSLAPGDYEQYF
TRBV12-3/TRBV12-4 | CASSLGLAGAAYEQYF
TRBV19 | CASSIGRRGSKSEQFF
TRBV5-6 | CASSFAQPVYTF
TRBV27 | CASSLKTSGSPNEQFF
TRBV13 | CASKGGVSTDTQYF
TRBV11-3 | CASSAAGGQETQYF
TRBV5-6 | CASSLGTVAAYEQYF
TRBV28 | CASSEGQALNYGYTF
TRBV5-5 | CASSPGRPSTDTQYF
TRBV24-1 | CATSGVSGGAGTQYF
TRBV12-3/TRBV12-4 | CATQPQGALNTEAFF
TRBV27 | CASSPSGDRVEQYF
TRBV25-1 | CASSELGTGQNTEAFF
TRBV27 | CASSHSGETQYF
TRBV24-1 | CATSNQGPAYNEQFF
TRBV7-6 | CASSSSPGLPPGELFF
TRBV7-6 | CASSLWTGTGLDF
TRBV7-9 | CASSLGEGPTSGANVLTF
TRBV30 | CAWSHGQGLYNEQFF
TRBV30 | CAWDESLVTEAFF
TRBV24-1 | CATSDWGTGDNEQFF
TRBV20-1 | CSAFTRQGSTGNTIYF
TRBV4-1 | CASSQEQVLEQYF
TRBV10-3 | CAIGGWLSGNTGELFF
TRBV12-3/TRBV12-4 | CASSFGTGMVQTQYF
TRBV7-9 | CASSLTSAQGTRLTQYF
TRBV20-1 | CSAPEAGRFSGNTIYF
TRBV6-5 | CASSYSGGEKLFF
TRBV7-9 | CASSLGTGIGEAFF
TRBV4-1 | CASSSGGRGPYEQYF
TRBV12-3/TRBV12-4 | CASSPGLQRIYF
TRBV12-3/TRBV12-4 | CASSFMQPNTEAFF
TRBV12-5 | CASGLAVAGISYEQYF
TRBV30 | CAWRAWAGPDTQYF
TRBV25-1 | CASSDSPETQYF